This TCR beta chain was captured in a study of type 1 and type 2 diabetes patients. Study information: Samples came from type 1 diabetic, type 2 diabetic or nondiabetic people, recruited in China.

Genomic DNA was the PCR template. A primer set of 30 forward and 13 reverse primers amplified the CDR3. TCRdb reprocessed the multiplex PCR reads via MiXCR and lists one record per CDR3 protein. The table records about 270,000 distinct CDR3 sequences, more than 40% of them present only once. From germline, CDR1 is DFQATT and CDR2 SNEGSKA (reference sequence). The CDR3 totals 14 residues. Trimming took 3 bases from V and 5 from J; bases not matched to a gene: 8. Standard classification criteria confirmed type 1 or type 2 diabetes in all patients. The clonotype comes from a man between 18 and 29 years old with type 2 diabetes. Sample: peripheral blood mononuclear cells (PBMCs). The V and J genes are TRBV20-1 and TRBJ2-5; 8 bases map to TRBD1. The DNA of the CDR3 is TGCAGTGCTAGCGGTCAGGGGGCGGGGGAGACCCAGTACTTC. This encodes CSASGQGAGETQYF.